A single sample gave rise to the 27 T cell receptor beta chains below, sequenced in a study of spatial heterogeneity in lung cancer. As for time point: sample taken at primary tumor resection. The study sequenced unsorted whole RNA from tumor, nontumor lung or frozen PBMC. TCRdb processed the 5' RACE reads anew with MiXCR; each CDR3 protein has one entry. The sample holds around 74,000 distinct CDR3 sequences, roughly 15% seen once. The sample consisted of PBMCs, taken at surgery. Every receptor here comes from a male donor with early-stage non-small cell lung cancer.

The CDR3 nucleotides read TGTGCTAGTGGTCCCCGGGACTCCATGGCCGGGGAGCTGTTTTTT. Its protein product is CASGPRDSMAGELFF. This sequence joins TRBV12-5 and TRBJ2-2, with a possible D match to TRBD2 (6 bases). CDR1 and CDR2 from the germline V gene are LGHNT and FRNRAP. The ends were cut back, 5 bases at V and 6 bases at J, with 16 bases in the middle. The CDR3 has 15 residues.

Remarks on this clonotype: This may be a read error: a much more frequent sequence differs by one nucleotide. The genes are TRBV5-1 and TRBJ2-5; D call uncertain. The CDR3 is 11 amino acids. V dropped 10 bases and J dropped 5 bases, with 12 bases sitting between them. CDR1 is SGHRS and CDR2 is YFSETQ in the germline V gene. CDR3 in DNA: TGCGCCGGCAACCAGGCGGAGACCCAGTACTTC. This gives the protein CAGNQAETQYF.

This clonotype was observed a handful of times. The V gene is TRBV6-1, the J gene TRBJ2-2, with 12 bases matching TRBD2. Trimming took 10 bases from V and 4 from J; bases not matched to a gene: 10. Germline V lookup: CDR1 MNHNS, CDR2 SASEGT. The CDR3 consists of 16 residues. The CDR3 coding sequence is TGTGCCACCCAAGGACTAGCGGGATCTCGCACCGGGGAGCTGTTTTTT. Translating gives CATQGLAGSRTGELFF.

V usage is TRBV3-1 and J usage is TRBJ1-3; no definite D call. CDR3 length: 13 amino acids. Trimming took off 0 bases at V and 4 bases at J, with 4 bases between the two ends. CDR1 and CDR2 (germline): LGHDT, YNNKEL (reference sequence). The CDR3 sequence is CASSQDRGNTIYF. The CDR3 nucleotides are TGTGCCAGCAGCCAAGATCGAGGAAACACCATATATTTT.

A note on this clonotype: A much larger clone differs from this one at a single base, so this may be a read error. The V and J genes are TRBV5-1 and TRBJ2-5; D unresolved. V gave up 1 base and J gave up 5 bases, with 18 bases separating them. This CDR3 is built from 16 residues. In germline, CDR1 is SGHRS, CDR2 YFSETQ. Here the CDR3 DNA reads TGCGCCAGCAGCTTGAGTCTAAGCGAGATACGTGAGACCCAGTACTTC. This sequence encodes CASSLSLSEIRETQYF.

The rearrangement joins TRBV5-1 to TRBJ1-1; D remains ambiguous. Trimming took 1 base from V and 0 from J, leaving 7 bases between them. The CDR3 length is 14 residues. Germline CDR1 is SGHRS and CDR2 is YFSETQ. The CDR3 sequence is CASSLMGMNTEAFF. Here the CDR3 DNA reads TGCGCCAGCAGCTTGATGGGGATGAACACTGAAGCTTTCTTT.

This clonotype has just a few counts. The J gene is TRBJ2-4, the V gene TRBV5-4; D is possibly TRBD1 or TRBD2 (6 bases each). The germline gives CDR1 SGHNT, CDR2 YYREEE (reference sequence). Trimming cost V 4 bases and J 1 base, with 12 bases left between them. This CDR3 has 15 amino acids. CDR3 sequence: CASSSQGGAKNIQYF. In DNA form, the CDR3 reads TGTGCCAGCAGCAGTCAAGGGGGGGCCAAAAACATTCAGTACTTC.

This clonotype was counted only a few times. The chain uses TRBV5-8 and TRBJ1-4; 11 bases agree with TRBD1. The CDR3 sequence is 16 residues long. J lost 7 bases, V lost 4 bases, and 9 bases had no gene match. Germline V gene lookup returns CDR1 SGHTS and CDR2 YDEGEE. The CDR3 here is CASSAGTGGQGEKLFF. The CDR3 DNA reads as TGTGCCAGCAGCGCTGGGACAGGGGGTCAGGGTGAAAAACTGTTTTTT.

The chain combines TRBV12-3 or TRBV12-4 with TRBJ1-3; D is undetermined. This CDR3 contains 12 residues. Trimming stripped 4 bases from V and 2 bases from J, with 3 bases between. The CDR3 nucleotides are TGTGCCAGCAGTTGGGCTGGAAACACCATATATTTT. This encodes CASSWAGNTIYF.

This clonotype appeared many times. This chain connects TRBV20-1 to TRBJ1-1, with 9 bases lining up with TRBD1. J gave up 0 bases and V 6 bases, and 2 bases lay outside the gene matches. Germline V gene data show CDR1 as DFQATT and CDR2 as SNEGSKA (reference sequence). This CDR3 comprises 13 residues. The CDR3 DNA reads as TGCAGTGCCAGACAGGGGGTGAACACTGAAGCTTTCTTT. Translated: CSARQGVNTEAFF.

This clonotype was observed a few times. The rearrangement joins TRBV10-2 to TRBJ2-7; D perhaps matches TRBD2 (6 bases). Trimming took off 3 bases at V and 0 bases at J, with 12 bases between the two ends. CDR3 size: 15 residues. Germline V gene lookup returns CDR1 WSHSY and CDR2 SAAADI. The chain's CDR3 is CASSDRRAGSYEQYF. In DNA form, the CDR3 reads TGCGCCAGCAGTGACCGGAGGGCCGGCTCCTACGAGCAGTACTTC.

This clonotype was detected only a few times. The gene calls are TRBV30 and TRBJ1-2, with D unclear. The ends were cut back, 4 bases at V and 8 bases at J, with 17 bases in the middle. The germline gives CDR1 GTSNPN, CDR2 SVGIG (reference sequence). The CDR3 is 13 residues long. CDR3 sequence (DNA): TGTGCCTGGACCGAACTTTCAGGCGGGGGCTACACCTTC. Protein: CAWTELSGGGYTF.

DNA for the CDR3: TGTGCCACCAGCCCCTCCCTGACGGACAGCTCCTACAATGAGCAGTTCTTC. Translating gives CATSPSLTDSSYNEQFF. The chain has TRBV24-1 and TRBJ2-1; D might be TRBD1 (6 bases). CDR1 is KGHDR and CDR2 is SFDVKD in the germline V gene. The CDR3 totals 17 residues. V was clipped by 7 bases and J by 0 bases, with 18 bases between them.

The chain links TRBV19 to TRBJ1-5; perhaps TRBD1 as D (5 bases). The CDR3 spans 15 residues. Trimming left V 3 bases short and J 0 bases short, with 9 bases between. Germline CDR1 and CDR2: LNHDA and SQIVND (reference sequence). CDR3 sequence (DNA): TGTGCCAGTAGTATCGGGCAGGGTAGCAATCAGCCCCAGCATTTT. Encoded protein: CASSIGQGSNQPQHF. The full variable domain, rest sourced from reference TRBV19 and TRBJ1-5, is DGGITQSPKYLFRKEGQNVTLSCEQNLNHDAMYWYRQDPGQGLRLIYYSQIVNDFQKGDIAEGYSVSREKKESFPLTVTSAQKNPTAFYLCASSIGQGSNQPQHFGDGTRLSIL.

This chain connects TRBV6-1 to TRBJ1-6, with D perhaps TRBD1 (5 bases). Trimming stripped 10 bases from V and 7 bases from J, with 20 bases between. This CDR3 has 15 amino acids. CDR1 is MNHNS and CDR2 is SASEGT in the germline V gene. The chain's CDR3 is CATMATVTMNSPLHF. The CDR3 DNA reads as TGTGCCACCATGGCGACAGTTACTATGAATTCACCCCTCCACTTT.

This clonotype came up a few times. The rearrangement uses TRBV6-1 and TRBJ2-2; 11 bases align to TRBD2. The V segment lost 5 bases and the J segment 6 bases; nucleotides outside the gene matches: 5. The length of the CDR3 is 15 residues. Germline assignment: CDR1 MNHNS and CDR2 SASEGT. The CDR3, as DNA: TGTGCCAGCAGTCGTAGCGGGAGGGGAGCCGGGGAGCTGTTTTTT. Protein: CASSRSGRGAGELFF.

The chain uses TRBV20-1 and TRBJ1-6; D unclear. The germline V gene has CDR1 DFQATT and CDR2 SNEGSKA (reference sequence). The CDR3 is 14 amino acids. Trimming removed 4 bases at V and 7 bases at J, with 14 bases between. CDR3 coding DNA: TGCAGTGCTACCGTTGGACGGAGAAATTCACCCCTCCACTTT. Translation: CSATVGRRNSPLHF.

CDR3 in amino acids: CAISEGQGMGKLFF. CDR3 nucleotide sequence: TGTGCCATCAGTGAAGGACAGGGGATGGGAAAACTGTTTTTT. The J gene is TRBJ1-4, the V gene TRBV10-3; TRBD1 matches 9 bases. J was trimmed by 10 bases and V by 3 bases; bases with no gene match: 6. CDR3 length equals 14 residues. The germline V gene encodes CDR1 ENHRY and CDR2 SYGVKD.

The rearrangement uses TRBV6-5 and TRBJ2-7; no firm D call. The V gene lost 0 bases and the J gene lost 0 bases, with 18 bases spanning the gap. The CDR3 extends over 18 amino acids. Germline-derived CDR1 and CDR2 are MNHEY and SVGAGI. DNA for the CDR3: TGTGCCAGCAGTTACTCGGCAGAACCAAGGGTCAGCTCCTACGAGCAGTACTTC. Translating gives CASSYSAEPRVSSYEQYF.

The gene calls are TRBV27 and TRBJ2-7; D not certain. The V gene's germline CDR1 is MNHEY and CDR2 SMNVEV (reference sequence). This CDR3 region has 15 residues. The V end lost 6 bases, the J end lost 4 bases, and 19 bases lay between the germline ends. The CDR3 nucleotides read TGTGCCAGCAGGGAGACACGTCCGTTGGGATACGAGCAGTACTTC. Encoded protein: CASRETRPLGYEQYF.

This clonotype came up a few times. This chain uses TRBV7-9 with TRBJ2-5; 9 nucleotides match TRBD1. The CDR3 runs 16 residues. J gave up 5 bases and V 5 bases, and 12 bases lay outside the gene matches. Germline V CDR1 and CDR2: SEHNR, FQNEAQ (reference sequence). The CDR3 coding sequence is TGTGCCAGCAGCATGTTGGCACAGGGGGCGAGGGAGACCCAGTACTTC. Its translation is CASSMLAQGARETQYF. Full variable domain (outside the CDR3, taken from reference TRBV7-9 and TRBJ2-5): DTGVSQNPRHKITKRGQNVTFRCDPISEHNRLYWYRQTLGQGPEFLTYFQNEAQLEKSRLLSDRFSAERPKGSFSTLEIQRTEQGDSAMYLCASSMLAQGARETQYFGPGTRLLVL.

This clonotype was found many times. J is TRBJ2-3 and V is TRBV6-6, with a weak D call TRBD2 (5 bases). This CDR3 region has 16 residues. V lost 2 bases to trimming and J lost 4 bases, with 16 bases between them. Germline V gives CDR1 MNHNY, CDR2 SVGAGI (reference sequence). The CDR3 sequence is CASSYPDSAEADTQYF. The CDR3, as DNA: TGTGCCAGCAGTTACCCAGATTCCGCGGAGGCAGATACGCAGTATTTT.

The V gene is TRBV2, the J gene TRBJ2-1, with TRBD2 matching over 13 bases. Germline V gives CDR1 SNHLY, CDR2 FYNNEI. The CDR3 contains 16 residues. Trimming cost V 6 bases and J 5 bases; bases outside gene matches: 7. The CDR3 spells CASSVGTSGTHNEQFF. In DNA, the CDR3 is TGTGCCAGCAGCGTAGGGACTAGCGGGACCCACAATGAGCAGTTCTTC.

Here the CDR3 reads CASSEVYWGTEAFF. The CDR3 nucleotides read TGTGCCAGCAGCGAGGTTTACTGGGGCACTGAAGCTTTCTTT. The chain joins TRBV6-1 to TRBJ1-1; no firm D call. Germline V gene lookup returns CDR1 MNHNS and CDR2 SASEGT. This CDR3 has 14 amino acids. V was pared by 6 bases and J by 4 bases, with 15 bases between.

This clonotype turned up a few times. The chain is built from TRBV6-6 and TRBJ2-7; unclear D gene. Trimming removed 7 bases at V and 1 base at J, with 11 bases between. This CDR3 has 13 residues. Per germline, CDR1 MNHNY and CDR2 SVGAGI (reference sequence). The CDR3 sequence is CASTYGISYEQYF. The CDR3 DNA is TGTGCCAGCACCTACGGTATATCCTACGAGCAGTACTTC.

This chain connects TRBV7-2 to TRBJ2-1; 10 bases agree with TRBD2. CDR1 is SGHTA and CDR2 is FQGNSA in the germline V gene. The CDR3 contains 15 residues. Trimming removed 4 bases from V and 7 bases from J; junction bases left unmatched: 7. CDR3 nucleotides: TGTGCCAGCAGCTCGGGACTAGCGAAGTCTAATGAGCAGTTCTTC. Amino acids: CASSSGLAKSNEQFF.

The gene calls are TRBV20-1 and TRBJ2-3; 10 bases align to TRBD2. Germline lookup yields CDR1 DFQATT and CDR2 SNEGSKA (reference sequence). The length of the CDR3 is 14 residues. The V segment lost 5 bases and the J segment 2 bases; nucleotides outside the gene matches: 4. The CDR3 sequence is CSAWTSGDTDTQYF. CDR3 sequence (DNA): TGCAGTGCTTGGACTAGCGGTGACACAGATACGCAGTATTTT.